This TCR beta chain was found in a study of blood T cell repertoires in COVID-19. The assay was immunoSEQ multiplex PCR, and TCRdb's table has in-frame clones only and misses some. The table records around 130,000 clones, around 85% of them present only once. The germline V gene encodes CDR1 ENHRY and CDR2 SYGVKD. The CDR3 loop spans 12 amino acids. V lost 2 bases, J lost 5 bases, and 4 bases lay in between. The chain links TRBV10-3 to TRBJ1-5; D uncertain. The TCR was taken from a man aged 60-69 years with acute or convalescent COVID-19. Sequencing input: peripheral blood. CDR3: CAISEPDQPQHF. CDR3 bases: TGTGCCATCAGTGAGCCCGATCAGCCCCAGCATTTT.